In its sample, the clone carrying this TCR beta chain was seen a few times. The data derive from a study of identical twins. Using its own MiXCR run on the 5' RACE reads, TCRdb lists one record per CDR3 protein. The sample has roughly 290,000 distinct CDR3 sequences; roughly 9% are singletons. Another study also made use of these data, one on yellow fever vaccine responses in identical twins.

This TCR was recovered from a woman aged 18 to 35 in good health. Input material: CD8+ T cells sorted from blood.

DNA for the CDR3: TGTGCCAGCACCAACAGGGGTTACGAGCAGTACTTC. As protein: CASTNRGYEQYF. This sequence joins TRBV12-3 or TRBV12-4 and TRBJ2-7; 7 positions agree with TRBD1. The trim removed 7 bases at V and 4 bases at J, leaving 4 bases unmatched. The length of the CDR3 is 12 residues.